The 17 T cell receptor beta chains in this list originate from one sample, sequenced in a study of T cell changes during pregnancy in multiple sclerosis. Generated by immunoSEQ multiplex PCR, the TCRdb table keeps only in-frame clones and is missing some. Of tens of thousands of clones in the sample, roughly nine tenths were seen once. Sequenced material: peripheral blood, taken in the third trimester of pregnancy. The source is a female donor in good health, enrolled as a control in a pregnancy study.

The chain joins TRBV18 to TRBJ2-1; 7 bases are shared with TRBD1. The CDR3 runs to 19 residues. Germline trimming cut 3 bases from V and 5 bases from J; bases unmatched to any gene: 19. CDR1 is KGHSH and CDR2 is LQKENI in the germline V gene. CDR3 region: CASSPLDARGTVGNNEQFF. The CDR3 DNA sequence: TGTGCCAGCTCACCGCTAGACGCCAGGGGGACGGTTGGGAACAATGAGCAGTTCTTC. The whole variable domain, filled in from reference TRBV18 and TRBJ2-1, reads NAGVMQNPRHLVRRRGQEARLRCSPMKGHSHVYWYRQLPEEGLKFMVYLQKENIIDESGMPKERFSAEFPKEGPSILRIQQVVRGDSAAYFCASSPLDARGTVGNNEQFFGPGTRLTVL.

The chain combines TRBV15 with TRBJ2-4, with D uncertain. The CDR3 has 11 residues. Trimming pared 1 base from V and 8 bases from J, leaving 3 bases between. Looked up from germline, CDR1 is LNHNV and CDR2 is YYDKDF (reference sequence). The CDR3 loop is CATSRADIQYF. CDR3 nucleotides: TGTGCCACCAGCAGAGCCGACATTCAGTACTTC.

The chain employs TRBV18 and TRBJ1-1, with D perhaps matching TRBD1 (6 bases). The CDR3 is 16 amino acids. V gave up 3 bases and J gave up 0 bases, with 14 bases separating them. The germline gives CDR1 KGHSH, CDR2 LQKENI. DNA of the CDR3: TGTGCCAGCTCACCTGTCATCACAGGGATGAACACTGAAGCTTTCTTT. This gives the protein CASSPVITGMNTEAFF.

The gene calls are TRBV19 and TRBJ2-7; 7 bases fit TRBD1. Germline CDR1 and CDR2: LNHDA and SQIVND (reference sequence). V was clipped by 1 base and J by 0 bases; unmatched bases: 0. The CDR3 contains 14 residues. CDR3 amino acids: CASSIGTGSYEQYF. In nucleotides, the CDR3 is TGTGCCAGTAGTATAGGGACAGGCTCCTACGAGCAGTACTTC. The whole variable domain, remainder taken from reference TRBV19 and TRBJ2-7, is DGGITQSPKYLFRKEGQNVTLSCEQNLNHDAMYWYRQDPGQGLRLIYYSQIVNDFQKGDIAEGYSVSREKKESFPLTVTSAQKNPTAFYLCASSIGTGSYEQYFGPGTRLTVT.

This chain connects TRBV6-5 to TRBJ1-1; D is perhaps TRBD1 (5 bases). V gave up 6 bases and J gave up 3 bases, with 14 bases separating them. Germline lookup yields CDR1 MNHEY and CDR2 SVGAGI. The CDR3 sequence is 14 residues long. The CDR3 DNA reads TGTGCCAGCAGAAACGGGGGGACGGACACTGAAGCTTTCTTT. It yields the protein CASRNGGTDTEAFF.

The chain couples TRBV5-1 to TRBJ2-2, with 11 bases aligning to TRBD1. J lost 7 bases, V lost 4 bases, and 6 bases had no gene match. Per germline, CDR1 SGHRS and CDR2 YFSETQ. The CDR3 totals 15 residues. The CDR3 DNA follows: TGCGCCAGCAGCCCGGACAGGGGGCTGGGCGGGGAGCTGTTTTTT. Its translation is CASSPDRGLGGELFF.

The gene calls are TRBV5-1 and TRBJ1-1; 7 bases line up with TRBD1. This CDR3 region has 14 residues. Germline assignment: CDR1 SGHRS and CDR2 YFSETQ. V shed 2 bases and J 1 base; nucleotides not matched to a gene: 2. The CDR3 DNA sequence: TGCGCCAGCAGCTTAACAGGGGCGAACACTGAAGCTTTCTTT. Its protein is CASSLTGANTEAFF.

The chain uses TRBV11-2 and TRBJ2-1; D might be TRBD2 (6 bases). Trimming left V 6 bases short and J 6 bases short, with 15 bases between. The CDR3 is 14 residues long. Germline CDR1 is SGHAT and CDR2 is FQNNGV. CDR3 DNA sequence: TGTGCCAGCAGACCCTTGGGGGGAGGCAATGAGCAGTTCTTC. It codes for CASRPLGGGNEQFF.

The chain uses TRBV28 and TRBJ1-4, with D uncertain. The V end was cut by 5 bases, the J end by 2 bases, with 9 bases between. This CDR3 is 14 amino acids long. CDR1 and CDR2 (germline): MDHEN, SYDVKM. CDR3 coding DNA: TGTGCCAGCAGTCGAAGGAGGACTAATGAAAAACTGTTTTTT. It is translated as CASSRRRTNEKLFF.

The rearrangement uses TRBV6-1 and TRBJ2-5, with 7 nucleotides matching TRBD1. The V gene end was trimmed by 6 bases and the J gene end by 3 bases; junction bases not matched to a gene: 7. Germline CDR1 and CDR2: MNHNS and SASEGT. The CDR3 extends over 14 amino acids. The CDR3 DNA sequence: TGTGCCAGCAGGCCTGGGACAGCAAAAGAGACCCAGTACTTC. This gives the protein CASRPGTAKETQYF.

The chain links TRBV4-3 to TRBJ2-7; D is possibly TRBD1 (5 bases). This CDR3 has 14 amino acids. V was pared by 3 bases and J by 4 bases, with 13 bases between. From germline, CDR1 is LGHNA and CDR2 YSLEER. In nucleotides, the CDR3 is TGCGCCAGCAGCCAGGACCTTGGGGCTTACGAGCAGTACTTC. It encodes CASSQDLGAYEQYF.

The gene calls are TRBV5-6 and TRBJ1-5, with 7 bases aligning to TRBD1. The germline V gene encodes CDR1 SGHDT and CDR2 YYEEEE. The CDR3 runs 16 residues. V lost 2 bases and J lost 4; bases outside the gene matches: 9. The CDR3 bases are TGTGCCAGCAGCTTTTGGGCAAGCAGGGGGAATCAGCCCCAGCATTTT. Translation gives CASSFWASRGNQPQHF.

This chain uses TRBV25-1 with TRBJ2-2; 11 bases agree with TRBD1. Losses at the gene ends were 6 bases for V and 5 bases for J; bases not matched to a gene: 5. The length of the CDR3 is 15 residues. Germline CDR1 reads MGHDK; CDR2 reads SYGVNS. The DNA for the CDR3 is TGTGCCAGCAGGGACAGGGGGCGGTGGACCGGGGAGCTGTTTTTT. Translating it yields CASRDRGRWTGELFF.

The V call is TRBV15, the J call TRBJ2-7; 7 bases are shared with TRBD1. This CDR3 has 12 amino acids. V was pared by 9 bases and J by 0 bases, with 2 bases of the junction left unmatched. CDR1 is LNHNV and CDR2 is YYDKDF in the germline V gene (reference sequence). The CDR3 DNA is TGTGCCACTGGGACAGTCTCCTACGAGCAGTACTTC. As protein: CATGTVSYEQYF.

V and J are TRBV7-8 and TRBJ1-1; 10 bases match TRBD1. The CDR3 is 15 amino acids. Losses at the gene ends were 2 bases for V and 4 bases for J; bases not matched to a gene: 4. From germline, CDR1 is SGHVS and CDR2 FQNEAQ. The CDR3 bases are TGTGCCAGCAGCTTATCTTGGACAGGGGGCACTGAAGCTTTCTTT. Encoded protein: CASSLSWTGGTEAFF. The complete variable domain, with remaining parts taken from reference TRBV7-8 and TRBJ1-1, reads GAGVSQSPRYKVAKRGQDVALRCDPISGHVSLFWYQQALGQGPEFLTYFQNEAQLDKSGLPSDRFFAERPEGSVSTLKIQRTQQEDSAVYLCASSLSWTGGTEAFFGQGTRLTVV.

The DNA for the CDR3 is TGCGCCAGCAGCCGGGGACAGGGGGGTCGGGCTCGGGACACTGAAGCTTTCTTT. Its translation is CASSRGQGGRARDTEAFF. The chain links TRBV4-3 to TRBJ1-1; TRBD1 matches at 11 bases. CDR1 and CDR2 from the germline V gene are LGHNA and YSLEER. This CDR3 is built from 18 residues. V shed 4 bases and J 3 bases; nucleotides not matched to a gene: 13.

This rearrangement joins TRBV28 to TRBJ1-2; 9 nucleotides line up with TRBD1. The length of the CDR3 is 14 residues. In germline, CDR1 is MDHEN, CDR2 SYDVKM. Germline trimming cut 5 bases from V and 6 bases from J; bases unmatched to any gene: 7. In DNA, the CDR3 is TGTGCCAGCAGTCCCCGGGACAGGGTGAATGGCTACACCTTC. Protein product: CASSPRDRVNGYTF.